Each of the 15 T cell receptor beta chains below was sequenced from the same sample in a study of T-cell memory formation after mild COVID-19. TCRdb ran MiXCR on the 5' RACE reads and lists one entry per CDR3 protein. Found here are 300,000 to 400,000 distinct CDR3 sequences, about 21% of them singletons; the top ten hold under 15%. The sequenced sample consisted of PBMCs or a T cell subset sorted from them (not recorded which). The receptors shown here come from an adult woman who had mild COVID-19 (a few samples of this study predate the infection). Cell type and time point are not known.

The rearrangement uses TRBV27 and TRBJ2-7, with a weak D call TRBD1 (6 bases). V was clipped by 5 bases and J by 3 bases, with 17 bases between them. This CDR3 is 15 amino acids long. The germline V gene has CDR1 MNHEY and CDR2 SMNVEV (reference sequence). Here the CDR3 DNA reads TGTGCCAGCAGTCTAACGACAGGAGTAAACTACGAGCAGTACTTC. It specifies CASSLTTGVNYEQYF.

This clonotype was seen only a few times. J is TRBJ1-2 and V is TRBV12-3 or TRBV12-4; D is ambiguous. The ends were cut back, 0 bases at V and 12 bases at J, with 8 bases in the middle. CDR3 length: 11 amino acids. CDR3 in DNA: TGTGCCAGCAGTTTAGCGAACGTTAACACCTTC. Amino acid sequence: CASSLANVNTF.

The chain carries TRBV4-2 and TRBJ1-1; D is ambiguous. The germline V gene has CDR1 LGHNA and CDR2 YNFKEQ. The CDR3 is 15 residues long. Trimming took 1 base from V and 2 from J, leaving 11 bases between them. The CDR3 is CASSQAPVPNTEAFF. CDR3 DNA: TGTGCCAGCAGCCAAGCACCTGTCCCAAACACTGAAGCTTTCTTT.

This clonotype was seen more than once but under ten times. The J gene is TRBJ2-1, the V gene TRBV29-1, with D perhaps matching TRBD1 or TRBD2 (5 bases each). The CDR3 loop spans 11 amino acids. The V gene's germline CDR1 is SQVTM and CDR2 ANQGSEA. The ends were cut back, 5 bases at V and 8 bases at J, with 10 bases in the middle. The CDR3 DNA reads TGCAGCGTTCGGTGGGGGTATGAGCAGTTCTTC. It translates to CSVRWGYEQFF.

The genes are TRBV14 and TRBJ1-1; D perhaps matches TRBD1 (6 bases). The V gene lost 3 bases and the J gene lost 0 bases, with 14 bases spanning the gap. The CDR3 is 16 residues long. In germline, CDR1 is SGHDN, CDR2 FVKESK. CDR3: CASSHPTGFMNTEAFF. The DNA of the CDR3 is TGTGCCAGCAGCCATCCAACAGGGTTCATGAACACTGAAGCTTTCTTT.

The chain combines TRBV11-2 with TRBJ2-1; D gene unclear. Germline V gene lookup returns CDR1 SGHAT and CDR2 FQNNGV. The CDR3 runs to 11 residues. Trimming stripped 3 bases from V and 10 bases from J, with 7 bases between. The CDR3: CASSFTQEQFF. CDR3 DNA sequence: TGTGCCAGCAGCTTCACCCAGGAGCAGTTCTTC.

This clonotype was recorded a few times. The gene calls are TRBV10-3 and TRBJ2-7; TRBD1 agrees at 7 bases. CDR1 is ENHRY and CDR2 is SYGVKD in the germline V gene. V shed 5 bases and J 1 base; nucleotides not matched to a gene: 5. CDR3 length: 14 amino acids. Here the CDR3 reads CAISWTGRSYEQYF. Written as DNA, the CDR3 is TGTGCCATCAGTTGGACAGGAAGGTCCTACGAGCAGTACTTC.

This clonotype turned up a few times. The chain is built from TRBV19 and TRBJ2-3; D might be TRBD2 (5 bases). CDR3 length equals 14 residues. CDR1 is LNHDA, CDR2 SQIVND, per germline (reference sequence). V lost 6 bases and J lost 4, with 14 bases in between. The chain's CDR3 is CASRREPLADTQYF. CDR3 in DNA: TGTGCCAGTAGACGGGAACCACTAGCAGATACGCAGTATTTT.

The V call is TRBV6-1, the J call TRBJ2-7; D gene ambiguous. The length of the CDR3 is 12 residues. Trimming took 2 bases from V and 2 from J, leaving 4 bases between them. The V gene's germline CDR1 is MNHNS and CDR2 SASEGT. The CDR3 sequence: CASSESTYEQYF. The CDR3 DNA is TGTGCCAGCAGTGAAAGTACCTACGAGCAGTACTTC.

This clonotype occurred a few times. The rearrangement uses TRBV3-1 and TRBJ2-1; 11 positions agree with TRBD2. Germline V gene lookup returns CDR1 LGHDT and CDR2 YNNKEL (reference sequence). CDR3 size: 17 residues. V shed 4 bases and J 6 bases; nucleotides not matched to a gene: 11. In nucleotides, the CDR3 is TGTGCCAGCAGCCCCAGCGGGCTAGCGGGGGGTTTCAATGAGCAGTTCTTC. Amino acids: CASSPSGLAGGFNEQFF.

The rearrangement uses TRBV5-8 and TRBJ2-1; a possible D gene is TRBD1 (6 bases). V gave up 5 bases and J gave up 10 bases, with 10 bases separating them. Germline loops: CDR1 SGHTS, CDR2 YDEGEE. This CDR3 contains 11 residues. CDR3 nucleotides: TGTGCCAGCAGACAGGGATACGAGCAGTTCTTC. Protein sequence: CASRQGYEQFF.

The table lists this clonotype with a few counts. This chain joins TRBV20-1 and TRBJ2-1, with TRBD2 matching over 9 bases. Germline values: CDR1 DFQATT, CDR2 SNEGSKA (reference sequence). V trimming: 5 bases; J trimming: 8 bases; junction bases outside the gene matches: 7. This CDR3 is built from 13 residues. CDR3 amino acids: CSAAGLAVDEQFF. In DNA form, the CDR3 reads TGCAGTGCTGCGGGACTAGCAGTGGATGAGCAGTTCTTC.

CDR3 protein: CASRLGVSAEAFF. The CDR3 DNA reads as TGTGCCAGCAGGCTCGGGGTTTCGGCTGAAGCTTTCTTT. The chain employs TRBV6-5 and TRBJ1-1; D gene uncertain. The germline V gene has CDR1 MNHEY and CDR2 SVGAGI. This CDR3 has 13 residues. The V end was cut by 6 bases, the J end by 6 bases, with 14 bases between.

This rearrangement joins TRBV25-1 to TRBJ2-6; 9 positions agree with TRBD1. The junction had 4 bases not matched to a gene; V was cut back by 7 bases and J by 0 bases. The CDR3 runs to 16 residues. Looked up from germline, CDR1 is MGHDK and CDR2 is SYGVNS. In DNA form, the CDR3 reads TGTGCCAGCACGGGACAGGGTATCTCTGGGGCCAACGTCCTGACTTTC. The encoded protein is CASTGQGISGANVLTF. The entire variable domain, with the rest obtained from reference TRBV25-1 and TRBJ2-6, is as follows: EADIYQTPRYLVIGTGKKITLECSQTMGHDKMYWYQQDPGMELHLIHYSYGVNSTEKGDLSSESTVSRIRTEHFPLTLESARPSHTSQYLCASTGQGISGANVLTFGAGSRLTVL.

This clonotype has a count of ten or more. The J gene is TRBJ2-7, the V gene TRBV25-1; 7 bases align to TRBD1. Unmatched junction bases numbered 9, after V lost 1 base and J lost 0 bases. The CDR3 totals 17 residues. Germline CDR1 and CDR2: MGHDK and SYGVNS. The CDR3 DNA reads as TGTGCCAGCAGTGAATGGCAAAGCCGACAGGGCTCCTACGAGCAGTACTTC. It specifies CASSEWQSRQGSYEQYF.